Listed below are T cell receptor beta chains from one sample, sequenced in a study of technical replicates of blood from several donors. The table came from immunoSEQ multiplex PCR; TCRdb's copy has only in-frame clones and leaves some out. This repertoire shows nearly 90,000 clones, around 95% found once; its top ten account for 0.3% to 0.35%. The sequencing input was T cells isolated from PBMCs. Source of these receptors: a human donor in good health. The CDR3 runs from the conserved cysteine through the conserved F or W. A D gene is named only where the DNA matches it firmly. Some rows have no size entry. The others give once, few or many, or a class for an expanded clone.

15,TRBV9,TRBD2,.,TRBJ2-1,CASSGGTSGRWEQFF,TGTGCCAGCAGCGGGGGGACTAGCGGGAGGTGGGAGCAGTTCTTC
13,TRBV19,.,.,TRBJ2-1,CASSSRGSDEQFF,TGTGCCAGTAGTAGTCGGGGAAGCGATGAGCAGTTCTTC
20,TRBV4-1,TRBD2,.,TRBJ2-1,CASSPLSVAGGHDFYNEQFF,TGCGCCAGCAGCCCCCTCTCAGTGGCGGGAGGGCATGATTTCTACAATGAGCAGTTCTTC
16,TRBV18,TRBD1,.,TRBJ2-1,CASSLEGASSYNEQFF,TGTGCCAGCTCTCTCGAGGGGGCGAGCTCTTACAATGAGCAGTTCTTC
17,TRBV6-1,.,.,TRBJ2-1,CASSEAVWLSKYNEQFF,TGTGCCAGCAGTGAAGCAGTCTGGCTTAGCAAATACAATGAGCAGTTCTTC
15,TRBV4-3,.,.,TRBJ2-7,CASSQELGVTVEQYF,TGCGCCAGCAGCCAAGAGCTCGGGGTTACGGTCGAGCAGTACTTC
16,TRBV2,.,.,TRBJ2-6,CASSALASSGANVLTF,TGTGCCAGCAGCGCCTTAGCAAGCTCTGGGGCCAACGTCCTGACTTTC
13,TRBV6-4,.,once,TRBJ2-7,CASSDIQGGQQYF,TGTGCCAGCAGTGACATACAGGGGGGGCAGCAGTACTTC
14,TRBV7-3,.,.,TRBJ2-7,CASSLIGGPYEQYF,TGTGCCAGCAGCTTAATCGGGGGACCCTACGAGCAGTACTTC
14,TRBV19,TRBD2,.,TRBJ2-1,CASSSQRGPNEQFF,TGTGCCAGTAGTAGTCAGCGGGGCCCCAATGAGCAGTTCTTC
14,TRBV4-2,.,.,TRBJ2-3,CASSPRQDTDTQYF,TGTGCCAGCAGCCCACGACAGGATACAGATACGCAGTATTTT
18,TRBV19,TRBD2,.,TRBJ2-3,CASSAWDLAGVGTDTQYF,TGTGCCAGTAGTGCCTGGGATCTAGCGGGAGTGGGCACAGATACGCAGTATTTT
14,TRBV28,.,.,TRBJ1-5,CASTNVQANQPQHF,TGTGCCAGCACCAACGTTCAGGCGAATCAGCCCCAGCATTTT
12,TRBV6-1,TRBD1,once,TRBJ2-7,CASRRGGGEQYF,TGTGCCAGCAGGAGAGGGGGCGGCGAGCAGTACTTC
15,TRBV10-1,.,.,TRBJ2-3,CASSVDKSSTDTQYF,TGCGCCAGCAGTGTTGACAAATCTAGCACAGATACGCAGTATTTT
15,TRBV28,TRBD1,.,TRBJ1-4,CASSLIDREIEKLFF,TGTGCCAGCAGTTTGATCGACAGGGAAATTGAAAAACTGTTTTTT
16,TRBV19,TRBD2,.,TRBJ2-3,CASSIGLAGGADTQYF,TGTGCCAGTAGTATAGGACTAGCGGGAGGAGCAGATACGCAGTATTTT
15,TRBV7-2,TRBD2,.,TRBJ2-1,CASSSSGTSLNEQFF,TGTGCCAGCAGCTCCTCCGGGACTAGCTTGAATGAGCAGTTCTTC
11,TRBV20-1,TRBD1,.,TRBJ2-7,CSGPQGDEQYF,TGCAGTGGGCCACAGGGGGACGAGCAGTACTTC
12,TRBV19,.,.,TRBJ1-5,CASGTGNQPQHF,TGTGCCAGTGGAACAGGCAATCAGCCCCAGCATTTT
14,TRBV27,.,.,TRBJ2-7,CASSLTGSTYEQYF,TGTGCCAGCAGCCTAACAGGGTCTACCTACGAGCAGTACTTC
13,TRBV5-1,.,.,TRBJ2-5,CASSPGEAGTQYF,TGCGCCAGCAGCCCGGGAGAAGCCGGGACCCAGTACTTC
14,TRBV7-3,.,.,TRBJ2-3,CASSLGTYTDTQYF,TGTGCCAGCAGCTTGGGGACTTACACAGATACGCAGTATTTT
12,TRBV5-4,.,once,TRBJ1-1,CASSLDTFEAFF,TGTGCCAGCAGCTTGGATACATTTGAAGCTTTCTTT
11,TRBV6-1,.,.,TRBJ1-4,CASSERRALFF,TGTGCCAGCAGTGAACGGCGGGCTCTGTTTTTT
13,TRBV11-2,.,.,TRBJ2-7,CASSSDTAYEQYF,TGTGCCAGCAGTTCTGACACAGCCTACGAGCAGTACTTC
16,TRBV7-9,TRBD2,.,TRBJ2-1,CASRYLAGGSYNEQFF,TGTGCCAGCAGGTATCTAGCGGGGGGGTCCTACAATGAGCAGTTCTTC
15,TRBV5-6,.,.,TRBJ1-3,CASSLVGGKSNTIYF,TGTGCCAGCAGCTTGGTCGGAGGGAAGTCTAACACCATATATTTT
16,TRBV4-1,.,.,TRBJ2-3,CASSQVGGIATDTQYF,TGCGCCAGCAGCCAAGTCGGGGGAATAGCCACAGATACGCAGTATTTT
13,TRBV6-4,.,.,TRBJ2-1,CASSVGGAREQFF,TGTGCCAGCAGCGTTGGAGGGGCGAGGGAGCAGTTCTTC
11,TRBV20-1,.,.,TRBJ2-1,CTTNQGNEQFF,TGCACCACCAATCAGGGGAATGAGCAGTTCTTC
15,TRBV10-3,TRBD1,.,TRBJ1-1,CAISDTGTVLTEAFF,TGTGCCATCAGTGATACCGGGACAGTCCTCACTGAAGCTTTCTTT
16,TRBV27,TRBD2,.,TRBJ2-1,CASSLYLAGGPNEQFF,TGTGCCAGCAGCCTCTACCTAGCGGGAGGGCCTAATGAGCAGTTCTTC
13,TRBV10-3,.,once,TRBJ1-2,CAISGISQYGYTF,TGTGCCATCAGTGGAATATCACAATATGGCTACACCTTC
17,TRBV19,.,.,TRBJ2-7,CASSIDGTARSSYEQYF,TGTGCCAGTAGTATAGATGGGACTGCCCGAAGCTCCTACGAGCAGTACTTC
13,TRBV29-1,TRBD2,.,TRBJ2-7,CSVAGGETYEQYF,TGCAGCGTTGCCGGGGGGGAGACCTACGAGCAGTACTTC
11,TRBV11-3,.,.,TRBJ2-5,CASSFRETQYF,TGTGCCAGCAGCTTCCGAGAGACCCAGTACTTC
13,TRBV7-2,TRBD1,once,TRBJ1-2,CASSRRQGAGYTF,TGTGCCAGCAGCCGCAGACAGGGTGCTGGCTACACCTTC
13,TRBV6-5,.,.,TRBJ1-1,CASSPLSSTEAFF,TGTGCCAGCTCTCCCTTATCCAGCACTGAAGCTTTCTTT
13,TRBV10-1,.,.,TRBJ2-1,CASSAYLYNEQFF,TGCGCCAGCAGTGCTTATCTCTACAATGAGCAGTTCTTC
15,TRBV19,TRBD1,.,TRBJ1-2,CASSIGTGTGGGYTF,TGTGCCAGTAGTATAGGGACCGGGACAGGTGGCGGCTACACCTTC
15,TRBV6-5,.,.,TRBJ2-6,CASSLGGPGANVLTF,TGTGCCAGCAGTTTGGGCGGGCCTGGGGCCAACGTCCTGACTTTC
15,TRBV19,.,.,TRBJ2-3,CASSIGSEGTDTQYF,TGTGCCAGTAGTATAGGCTCCGAGGGCACAGATACGCAGTATTTT
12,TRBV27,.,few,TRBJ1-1,CASRSLNTEAFF,TGTGCCAGCAGGAGCTTGAACACTGAAGCTTTCTTT